What follows is one T cell receptor beta chain and its context. Its antigen is still unknown. Assay: immunoSEQ multiplex PCR; the TCRdb copy retains only in-frame clones and omits some. The sample records under 100,000 clones, about 85% being singletons. The data are from a study of radiotherapy plus CTLA-4 blockade in lung cancer. Broader study findings: Clones of tumor-derived TCRs expanded in blood after radiotherapy plus ipilimumab. The best predictor of response was reported to be early blood T cell clone dynamics, with interferon-beta.

Focal radiation plus CTLA-4 blockade with ipilimumab was given to patients with chemo-refractory metastatic non-small-cell lung cancer. Germline CDR1 and CDR2: SGHVS and FQNEAQ. V was pared by 5 bases and J by 5 bases, with 8 bases of the junction left unmatched. The CDR3 loop spans 16 amino acids. J is TRBJ2-2 and V is TRBV7-8, with TRBD2 identical over 10 bases. Sample: peripheral blood, taken from a patient treated with radiotherapy plus ipilimumab. The TCR originated in a human donor with non-small cell lung cancer that progressed on radiotherapy plus ipilimumab. The CDR3 DNA reads TGTGCCAGCAGCGTATCTAGCGGGAGTTCTACCGGGGAGCTGTTTTTT. Translation gives CASSVSSGSSTGELFF.